The T cell receptor (beta chain) described here comes from a study of T cells after yellow fever vaccination. Regarding the study as a whole: Researchers report a weaker secondary response that nonetheless peaked faster, day 5 versus 15.

TCRdb itself ran the 5' RACE reads through MiXCR, one entry per CDR3 protein. The sample carries a few hundred thousand distinct CDR3 sequences, about 5% recorded once. Per germline, CDR1 MNHEY and CDR2 SVGAGI. The trim removed 10 bases at V and 5 bases at J, leaving 9 bases unmatched. There are 13 residues in the CDR3. As for this clonotype: Its antigen is unknown.

This receptor was obtained from a man younger than 35 who received the YFV17D yellow fever vaccine. Sequences were derived from CD4+ T cells sorted from PBMCs, sampled on the day of the yellow fever booster vaccination. This chain connects TRBV6-5 to TRBJ2-3, with 7 nucleotides matching TRBD1. The CDR3 loop is CATRTGTVDTQYF. CDR3 in DNA: TGTGCCACTAGGACAGGAACGGTAGATACGCAGTATTTT.